The 7 T cell receptor beta chains below all came from one sample that was sequenced in a study of shared clonotypes between healthy human individuals. As defined, naive CD8 cells were CD45RO-negative and positively selected for CCR7, with terminally differentiated effector memory CD45RA+ cells excluded. Profiling relied on immunoSEQ multiplex PCR, and the TCRdb table lists in-frame clones only, not all of them. The data contain about 2 million clones, about 95% of them singletons. The material sequenced was naive CD8+ T cells sorted from blood. The receptors come from a man younger than 30 in good health.

The rearrangement uses TRBV4-1 and TRBJ2-7; TRBD1 matches 8 bases. V lost 3 bases to trimming and J lost 3 bases; unmatched junction nucleotides: 4. Germline V gene lookup returns CDR1 MGHRA and CDR2 YSYEKL. This CDR3 is built from 14 residues. This CDR3 is CASSQKTGVYEQYF. The CDR3 DNA sequence: TGCGCCAGCAGCCAGAAGACAGGGGTCTACGAGCAGTACTTC.

This clone appeared once. The chain recombines TRBV5-1 with TRBJ2-2; TRBD1 is a possible D gene (5 bases). The V end was cut by 7 bases, the J end by 5 bases, with 15 bases between. The CDR3 runs to 14 residues. The germline V gene encodes CDR1 SGHRS and CDR2 YFSETQ. The CDR3: CASSQGKRTGELFF. CDR3 coding DNA: TGCGCCAGCTCGCAGGGTAAGAGGACCGGGGAGCTGTTTTTT. Full variable domain (missing parts from reference TRBV5-1 and TRBJ2-2): KAGVTQTPRYLIKTRGQQVTLSCSPISGHRSVSWYQQTPGQGLQFLFEYFSETQRNKGNFPGRFSGRQFSNSRSEMNVSTLELGDSALYLCASSQGKRTGELFFGEGSRLTVL.

The chain employs TRBV6-1 and TRBJ2-7; possible D gene TRBD1, 6 bases. CDR1 is MNHNS, CDR2 SASEGT, per germline. Between the trimmed V and J ends, which lost 7 bases and 0 bases, there was a span of 16 bases. The length of the CDR3 is 15 residues. CDR3 nucleotide sequence: TGTGCCAGCACTCCAGGGACATTTTCCTCCTACGAGCAGTACTTC. It specifies CASTPGTFSSYEQYF.

The rearrangement uses TRBV4-1 and TRBJ1-2; D is uncertain. The CDR3 has 15 residues. Deletions cut 4 bases from V and 3 bases from J, with 15 bases between. Germline loops: CDR1 MGHRA, CDR2 YSYEKL. In nucleotides, the CDR3 is TGCGCCAGCAGCCCTCGGACCCCGTGGGACTATGGCTACACCTTC. This codes for CASSPRTPWDYGYTF.

The chain employs TRBV4-1 and TRBJ1-3; 9 nucleotides line up with TRBD1. Germline trimming cut 4 bases from V and 3 bases from J; bases unmatched to any gene: 7. The V gene's germline CDR1 is MGHRA and CDR2 YSYEKL. This CDR3 is built from 16 residues. The CDR3 bases are TGCGCCAGCAGCCCAAGACAGGGGGTAGATGGAAACACCATATATTTT. This gives the protein CASSPRQGVDGNTIYF.

The rearrangement links TRBV7-9 to TRBJ2-2; 7 bases line up with TRBD2. The V gene end was trimmed by 10 bases and the J gene end by 2 bases; junction bases not matched to a gene: 16. The CDR3 is 17 amino acids. Germline V gene sequence: CDR1 SEHNR, CDR2 FQNEAQ (reference sequence). CDR3: CAIETLRLAVNTGELFF. The CDR3 DNA sequence: TGTGCCATCGAAACGTTGAGGCTAGCGGTTAACACCGGGGAGCTGTTTTTT.

The rearrangement links TRBV29-1 to TRBJ2-7; D is possibly TRBD1 (6 bases). V lost 6 bases and J lost 5, with 8 bases in between. Germline loops: CDR1 SQVTM, CDR2 ANQGSEA. This CDR3 has 10 residues. This CDR3 reads CSVRTDEQYF. CDR3 bases: TGCAGCGTGAGGACAGACGAGCAGTACTTC.